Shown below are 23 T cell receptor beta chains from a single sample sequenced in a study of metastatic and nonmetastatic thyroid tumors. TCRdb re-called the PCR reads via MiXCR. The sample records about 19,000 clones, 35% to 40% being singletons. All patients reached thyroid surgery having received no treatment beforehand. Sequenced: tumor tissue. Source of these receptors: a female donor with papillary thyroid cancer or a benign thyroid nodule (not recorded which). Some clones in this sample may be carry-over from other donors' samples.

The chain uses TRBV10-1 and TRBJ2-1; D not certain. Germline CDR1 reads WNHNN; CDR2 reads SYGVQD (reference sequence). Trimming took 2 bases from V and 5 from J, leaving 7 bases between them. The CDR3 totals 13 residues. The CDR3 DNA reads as TGCGCCAGCAGTGAGGGGCTAGACAATGAGCAGTTCTTC. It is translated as CASSEGLDNEQFF.

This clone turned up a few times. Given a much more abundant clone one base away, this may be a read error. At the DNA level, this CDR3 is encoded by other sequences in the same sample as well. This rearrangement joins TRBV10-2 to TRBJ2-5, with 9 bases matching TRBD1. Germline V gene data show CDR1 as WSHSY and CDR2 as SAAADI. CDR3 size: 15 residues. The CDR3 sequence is CASSEPGTGQETQYF. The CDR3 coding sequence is TGCGCCAGCAGTGAGCCGGGGACAGGGCAAGAAACCCAGTACTTC.

This CDR3 is CAWASGQGAGNTGELFF. CDR3 bases: TGTGCCTGGGCATCGGGACAGGGGGCCGGGAACACCGGGGAGCTGTTTTTT. The chain carries TRBV30 and TRBJ2-2, with 12 positions matching TRBD1. The CDR3 sequence is 17 residues long. Germline values: CDR1 GTSNPN, CDR2 SVGIG (reference sequence). Trimming at V came to 5 bases and at J to 1 base, leaving 8 bases not matched to a gene.

The CDR3 reads CAWSDLFYYGYTF. As DNA, the CDR3 is TGTGCCTGGAGTGACTTGTTTTACTATGGCTACACCTTC. This chain joins TRBV30 and TRBJ1-2; D is unclear. CDR3 length: 13 residues. V was clipped by 1 base and J by 3 bases, with 9 bases between them. Germline assignment: CDR1 GTSNPN and CDR2 SVGIG (reference sequence).

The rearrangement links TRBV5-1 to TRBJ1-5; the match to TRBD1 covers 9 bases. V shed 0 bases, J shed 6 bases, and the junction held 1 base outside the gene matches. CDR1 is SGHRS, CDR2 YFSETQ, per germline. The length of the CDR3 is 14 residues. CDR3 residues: CASSLGTGAQPQHF. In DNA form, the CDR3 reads TGCGCCAGCAGCTTGGGGACAGGGGCTCAGCCCCAGCATTTT. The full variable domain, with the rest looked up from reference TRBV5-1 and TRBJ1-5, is KAGVTQTPRYLIKTRGQQVTLSCSPISGHRSVSWYQQTPGQGLQFLFEYFSETQRNKGNFPGRFSGRQFSNSRSEMNVSTLELGDSALYLCASSLGTGAQPQHFGDGTRLSIL.

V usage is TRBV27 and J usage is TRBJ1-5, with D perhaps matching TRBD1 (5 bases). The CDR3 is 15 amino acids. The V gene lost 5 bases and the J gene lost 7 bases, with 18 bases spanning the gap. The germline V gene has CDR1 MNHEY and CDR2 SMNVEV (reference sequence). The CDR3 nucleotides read TGTGCCAGCAGTGTCTCGAGGGGAGGGAGACAGCCCCAGCATTTT. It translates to CASSVSRGGRQPQHF.

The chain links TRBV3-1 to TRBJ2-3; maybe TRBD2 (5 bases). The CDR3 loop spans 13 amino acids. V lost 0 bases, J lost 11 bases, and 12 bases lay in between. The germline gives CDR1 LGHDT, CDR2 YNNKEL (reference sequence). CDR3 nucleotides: TGTGCCAGCAGCCAAGAGAGCGATCGGGAGCAGTATTTT. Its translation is CASSQESDREQYF.

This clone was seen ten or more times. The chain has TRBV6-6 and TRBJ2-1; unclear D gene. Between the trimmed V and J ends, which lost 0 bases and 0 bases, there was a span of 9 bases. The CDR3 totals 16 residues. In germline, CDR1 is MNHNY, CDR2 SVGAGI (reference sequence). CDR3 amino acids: CASSYSGGTSYNEQFF. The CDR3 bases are TGTGCCAGCAGTTACTCCGGCGGCACCTCCTACAATGAGCAGTTCTTC.

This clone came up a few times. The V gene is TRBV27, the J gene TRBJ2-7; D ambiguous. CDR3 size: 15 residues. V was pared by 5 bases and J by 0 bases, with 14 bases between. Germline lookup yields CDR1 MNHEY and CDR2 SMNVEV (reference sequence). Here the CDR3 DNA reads TGTGCCAGCAGTCGAACATCATTTAGCTCCTACGAGCAGTACTTC. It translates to CASSRTSFSSYEQYF.

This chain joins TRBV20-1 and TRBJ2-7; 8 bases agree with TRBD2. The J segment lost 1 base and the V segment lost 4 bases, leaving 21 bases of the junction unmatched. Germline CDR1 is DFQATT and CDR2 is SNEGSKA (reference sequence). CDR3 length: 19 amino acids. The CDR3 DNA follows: TGCAGTGCTACTAACCTAAGGGGACTAGGATCCTTTATGTCCTACGAGCAGTACTTC. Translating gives CSATNLRGLGSFMSYEQYF.

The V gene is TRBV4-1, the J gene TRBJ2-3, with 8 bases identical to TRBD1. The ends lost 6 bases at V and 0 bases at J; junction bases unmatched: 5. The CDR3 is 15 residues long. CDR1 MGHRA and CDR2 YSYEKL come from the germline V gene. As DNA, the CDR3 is TGCGCCAGCAGGCCGACAGGGGCAAGCACAGATACGCAGTATTTT. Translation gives CASRPTGASTDTQYF.

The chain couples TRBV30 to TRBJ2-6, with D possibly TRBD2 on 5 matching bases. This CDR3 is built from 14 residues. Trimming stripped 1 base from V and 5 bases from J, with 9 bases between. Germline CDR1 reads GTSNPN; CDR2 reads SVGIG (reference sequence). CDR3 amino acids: CAWSAGSRANVLTF. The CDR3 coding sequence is TGTGCCTGGAGTGCGGGGTCCAGGGCCAACGTCCTGACTTTC.

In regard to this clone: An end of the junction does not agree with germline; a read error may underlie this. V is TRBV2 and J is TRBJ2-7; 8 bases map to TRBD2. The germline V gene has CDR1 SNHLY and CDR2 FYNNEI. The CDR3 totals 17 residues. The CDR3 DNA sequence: TGTGCCAGCAGTGTTGGCGGTTGCGGGGGGATCCCATACTCTACATATTTC. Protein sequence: CASSVGGCGGIPYSTYF.

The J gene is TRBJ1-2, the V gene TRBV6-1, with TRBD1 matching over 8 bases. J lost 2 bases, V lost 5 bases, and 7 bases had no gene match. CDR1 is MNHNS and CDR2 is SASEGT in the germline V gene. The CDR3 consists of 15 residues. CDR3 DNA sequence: TGTGCCAGCAGTCCTAGAAGGACAGGGAACTATGGCTACACCTTC. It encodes CASSPRRTGNYGYTF.

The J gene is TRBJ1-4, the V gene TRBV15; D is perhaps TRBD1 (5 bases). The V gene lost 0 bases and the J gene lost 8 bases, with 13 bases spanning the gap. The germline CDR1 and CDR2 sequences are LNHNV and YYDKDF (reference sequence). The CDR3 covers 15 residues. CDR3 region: CATSRDQTGKEKLFF. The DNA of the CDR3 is TGTGCCACCAGCAGAGATCAAACAGGAAAAGAAAAACTGTTTTTT.

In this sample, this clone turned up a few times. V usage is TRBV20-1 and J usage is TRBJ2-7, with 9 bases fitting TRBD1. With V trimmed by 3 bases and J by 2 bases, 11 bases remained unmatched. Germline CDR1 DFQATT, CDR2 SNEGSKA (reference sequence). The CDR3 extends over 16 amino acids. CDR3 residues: CSARSDRGGNPYEQYF. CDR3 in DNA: TGCAGTGCTAGGTCGGACAGGGGAGGAAACCCCTACGAGCAGTACTTC.

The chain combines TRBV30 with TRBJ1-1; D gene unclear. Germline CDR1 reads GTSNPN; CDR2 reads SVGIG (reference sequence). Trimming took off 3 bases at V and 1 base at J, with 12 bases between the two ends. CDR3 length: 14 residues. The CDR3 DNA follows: TGTGCCTGGAGGGGCCGCCGGGGGAACACTGAAGCTTTCTTT. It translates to CAWRGRRGNTEAFF.

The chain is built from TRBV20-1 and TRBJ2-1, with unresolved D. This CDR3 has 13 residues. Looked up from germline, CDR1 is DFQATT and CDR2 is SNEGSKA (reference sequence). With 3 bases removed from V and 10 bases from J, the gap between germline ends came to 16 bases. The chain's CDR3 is CSASSPGDSEQFF. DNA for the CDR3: TGCAGTGCTAGCTCTCCAGGTGATTCCGAGCAGTTCTTC.

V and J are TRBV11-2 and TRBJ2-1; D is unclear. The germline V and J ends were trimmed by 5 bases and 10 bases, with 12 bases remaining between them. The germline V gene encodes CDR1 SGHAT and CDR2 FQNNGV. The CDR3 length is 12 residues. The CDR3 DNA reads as TGTGCCAGCAGCCTGCACGCCTTCGAGCAGTTCTTC. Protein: CASSLHAFEQFF.

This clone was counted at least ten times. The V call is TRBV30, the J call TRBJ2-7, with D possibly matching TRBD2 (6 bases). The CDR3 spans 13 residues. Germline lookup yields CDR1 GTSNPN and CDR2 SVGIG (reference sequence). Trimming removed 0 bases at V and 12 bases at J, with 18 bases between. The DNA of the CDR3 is TGTGCCTGGAGTGTAACTACTAGCCCCCGACCGTACTTC. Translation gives CAWSVTTSPRPYF. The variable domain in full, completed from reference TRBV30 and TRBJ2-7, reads SQTIHQWPATLVQPVGSPLSLECTVEGTSNPNLYWYRQAAGRGLQLLFYSVGIGQISSEVPQNLSASRPQDRQFILSSKKLLLSDSGFYLCAWSVTTSPRPYFGPGTRLTVT.

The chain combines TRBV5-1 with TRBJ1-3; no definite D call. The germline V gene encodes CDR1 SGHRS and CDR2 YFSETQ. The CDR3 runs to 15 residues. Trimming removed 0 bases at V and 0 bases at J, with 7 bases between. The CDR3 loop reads CASSLAQYSGNTIYF. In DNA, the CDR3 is TGCGCCAGCAGCTTGGCCCAGTACTCTGGAAACACCATATATTTT.

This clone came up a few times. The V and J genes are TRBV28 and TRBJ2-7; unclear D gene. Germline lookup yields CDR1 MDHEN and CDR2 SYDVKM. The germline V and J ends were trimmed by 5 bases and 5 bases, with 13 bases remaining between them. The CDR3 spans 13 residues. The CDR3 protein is CASSPHMLNEQYF. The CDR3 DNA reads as TGTGCCAGCAGTCCTCATATGTTGAACGAGCAGTACTTC.

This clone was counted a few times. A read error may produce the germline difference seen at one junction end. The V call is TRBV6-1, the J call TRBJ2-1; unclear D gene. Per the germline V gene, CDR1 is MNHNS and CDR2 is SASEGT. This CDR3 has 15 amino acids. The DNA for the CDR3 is TGTGCCAGCAGAAGAGAGTACCTCCCCTATAATGAGCAGTTCTTC. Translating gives CASRREYLPYNEQFF.